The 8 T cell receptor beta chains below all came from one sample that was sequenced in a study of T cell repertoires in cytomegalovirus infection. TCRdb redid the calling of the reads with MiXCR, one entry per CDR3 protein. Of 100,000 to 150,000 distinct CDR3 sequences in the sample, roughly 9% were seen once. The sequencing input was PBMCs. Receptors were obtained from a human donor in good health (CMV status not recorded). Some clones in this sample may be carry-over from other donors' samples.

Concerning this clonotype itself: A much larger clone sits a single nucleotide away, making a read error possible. In DNA form, the CDR3 reads TGCGCCAGCAGCCAAGGCAGACCTGGGGCCAACGTCCTGACTTTC. Translated, it gives CASSQGRPGANVLTF. The V and J genes are TRBV4-1 and TRBJ2-6; D not resolved. CDR1 is MGHRA and CDR2 is YSYEKL in the germline V gene. The CDR3 is made up of 15 amino acids. V dropped 1 base and J dropped 2 bases, with 6 bases sitting between them.

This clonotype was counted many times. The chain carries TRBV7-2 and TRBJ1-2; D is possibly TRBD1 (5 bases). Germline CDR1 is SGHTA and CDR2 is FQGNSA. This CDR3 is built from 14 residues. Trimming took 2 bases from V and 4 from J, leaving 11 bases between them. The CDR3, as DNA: TGTGCCAGCAGCTTAAGTGACAGCGGCTATGGCTACACCTTC. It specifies CASSLSDSGYGYTF.

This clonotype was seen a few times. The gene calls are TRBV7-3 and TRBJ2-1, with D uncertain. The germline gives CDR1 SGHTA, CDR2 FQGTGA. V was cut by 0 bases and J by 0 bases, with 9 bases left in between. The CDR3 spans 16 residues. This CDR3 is CASSLTGPSSYNEQFF. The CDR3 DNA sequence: TGTGCCAGCAGCTTAACGGGCCCAAGCTCCTACAATGAGCAGTTCTTC.

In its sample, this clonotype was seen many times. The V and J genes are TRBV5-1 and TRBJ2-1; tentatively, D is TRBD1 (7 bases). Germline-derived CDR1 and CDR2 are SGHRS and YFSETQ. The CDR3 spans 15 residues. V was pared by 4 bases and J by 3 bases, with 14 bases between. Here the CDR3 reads CASSPGDRFYNEQFF. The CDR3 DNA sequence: TGCGCCAGCAGCCCGGGGGACAGATTCTACAATGAGCAGTTCTTC.

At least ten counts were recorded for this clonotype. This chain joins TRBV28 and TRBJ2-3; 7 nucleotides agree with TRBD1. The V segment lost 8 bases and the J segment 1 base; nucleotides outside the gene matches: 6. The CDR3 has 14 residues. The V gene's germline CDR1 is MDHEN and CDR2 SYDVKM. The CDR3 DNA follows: TGTGCCAGCTTACCGGGACAGCGCACAGATACGCAGTATTTT. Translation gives CASLPGQRTDTQYF.

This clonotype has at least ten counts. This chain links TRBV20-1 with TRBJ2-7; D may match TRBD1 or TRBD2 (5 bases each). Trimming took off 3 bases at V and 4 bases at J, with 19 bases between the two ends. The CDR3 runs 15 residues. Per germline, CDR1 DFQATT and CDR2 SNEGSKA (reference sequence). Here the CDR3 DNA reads TGCAGTGCTAGTTCATCGGGGCAACAGAATTACGAGCAGTACTTC. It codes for CSASSSGQQNYEQYF.

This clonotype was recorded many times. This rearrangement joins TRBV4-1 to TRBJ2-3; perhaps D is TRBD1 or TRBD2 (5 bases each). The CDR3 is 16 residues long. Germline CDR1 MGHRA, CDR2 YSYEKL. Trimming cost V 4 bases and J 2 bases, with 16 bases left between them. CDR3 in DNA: TGCGCCAGCAGCCCCTTAGGGACGAGATTCACAGATACGCAGTATTTT. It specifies CASSPLGTRFTDTQYF.

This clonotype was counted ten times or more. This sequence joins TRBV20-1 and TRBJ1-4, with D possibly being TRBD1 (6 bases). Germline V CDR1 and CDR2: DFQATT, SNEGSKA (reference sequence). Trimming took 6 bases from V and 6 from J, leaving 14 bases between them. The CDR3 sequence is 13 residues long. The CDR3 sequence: CSARGHLDEKLFF. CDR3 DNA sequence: TGCAGTGCCCGGGGACATTTGGATGAAAAACTGTTTTTT.